This TCR beta chain was observed in a study of CD8 T cells in Susac syndrome (dated by TCRdb to between 2019 and 2020). With regard to the full study: Among the sequenced Susac syndrome patients, about six had clinically active disease and under 10 were in clinical remission. At the time of blood withdrawal, Susac syndrome patients were either therapy-naive, taking corticosteroids (with some also receiving IVIg), or on IVIg alone. Repertoire sequencing was used to test whether CD8+ T cell activation and differentiation in Susac syndrome was antigen driven. CD8+ T cell repertoire clonality was compared between about a dozen healthy donors, around 14 Susac syndrome patients and roughly 15 multiple sclerosis patients. Here is what the overall study found, with its caveats: The number of individuals in the TCR sequencing and HLA analysis was recognized as being relatively small. Susac syndrome CD8+ repertoires showed clonal expansion, highest in CD8+ TEMRA cells and greater in clinically active than remitting patients. In the total CD8+ and CD8+ TEMRA repertoires, 15 to 20 and five Susac-specific public clones, respectively, were identified.

RNA was extracted using the RNeasy kit, and about 0.45 to 1 ug of the RNA was reverse transcribed with random hexamers. TCR beta CDR3 regions were amplified with the immunoSEQ multiplex PCR assay covering 54 Vbeta and 13 Jbeta segments. PCR amplification bias was corrected using a synthetic template baseline for primer optimization and computational correction. On the authors' methods: Reads were assigned to V, D and J genes according to IMGT and analyzed in immunoSEQ Analyzer, with only productive sequences retained. Clonality was calculated as one minus the Shannon entropy normalized by log2 of the number of productive unique sequences. For each patient and control, public and private clones were evaluated among the 100 most prevalent clones. Clones were defined as Susac-specific if absent from the healthy and MS cohorts, from 1052 published viral clones and from other ImmuneACCESS disease sequences. TCRdb reprocessed the public reads (quality trimming at Q25 with fastp, clone calling with MiXCR) and kept in-frame beta chains. Each entry is one CDR3 protein sequence, shown with its most common DNA and genes. The V and J calls shown here were made by TCRdb, not taken from the authors' results. This sample has about 83,000 distinct CDR3 sequences in its table, and approximately 96% of those were observed once. Around 0.41% of the sample lies in the top ten.

Notes on this clonotype: This receptor's antigen is unknown. Base qualities are not provided; no much larger clone lies one nucleotide away.

High-throughput TCR beta sequencing profiled peripheral blood CD8+ and CD4+ T cells from healthy donors, Susac syndrome patients and multiple sclerosis patients. The Susac syndrome patients fulfilled recently defined diagnostic criteria for either definite or probable disease. CD8+ TEMRA cells were enriched by FACS, while bulk CD8+ and CD4+ T cells were purified by magnetic negative isolation. Blood was collected in EDTA tubes and processed within 24 hours, with PBMCs isolated through density gradient centrifugation. PBMCs destined for TCR sequencing were cryopreserved in liquid nitrogen and later thawed in a 37 °C water bath. The sorted or isolated CD4+, CD8+ and CD8+ TEMRA cells had a purity of 90% or higher. The sample consisted of CD8+ T cells from PBMCs. This clonotype was obtained from a human donor with Susac syndrome.

In nucleotide form, the sequence is TGCAGTGCCCTCGATCGGGAGGCCTCCTACAATGAGCAGTTCTTC. This codes for CSALDREASYNEQFF. The chain employs TRBV20-1 and TRBJ2-1, and TRBD2 aligns with 7 junction nucleotides. The CDR3 runs 15 amino acids, cysteine and phenylalanine included. Just the 45-base CDR3 DNA is kept, in frame starting at base 1. Taken from the germline V gene (reference sequence), the CDR1 and CDR2 loops are DFQATT and SNEGSKA. Unmatched junction bases come to 8, with V trimmed by 6 bases and J by 0 bases.